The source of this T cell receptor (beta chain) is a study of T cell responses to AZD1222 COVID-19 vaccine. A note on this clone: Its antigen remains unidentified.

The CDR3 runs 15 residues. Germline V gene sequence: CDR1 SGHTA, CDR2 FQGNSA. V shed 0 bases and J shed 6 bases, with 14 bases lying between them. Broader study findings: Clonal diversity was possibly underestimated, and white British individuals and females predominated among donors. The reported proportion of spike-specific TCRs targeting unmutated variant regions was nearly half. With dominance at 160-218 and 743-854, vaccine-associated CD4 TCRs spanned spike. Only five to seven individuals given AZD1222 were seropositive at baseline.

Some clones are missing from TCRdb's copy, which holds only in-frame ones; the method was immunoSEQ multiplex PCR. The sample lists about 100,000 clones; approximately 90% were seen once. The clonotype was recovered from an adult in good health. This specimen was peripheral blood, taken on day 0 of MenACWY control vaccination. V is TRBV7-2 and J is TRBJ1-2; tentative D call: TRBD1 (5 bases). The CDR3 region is CASSLAGGSLDGYTF. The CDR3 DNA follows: TGTGCCAGCAGCTTAGCGGGGGGGTCCCTTGATGGCTACACCTTC.